This T cell receptor beta chain was obtained from a study of cytomegalovirus exposure and HLA in healthy donors. Whole-study context: Within an early data release were about 90 million unique TCRs drawn from HLA-typed donors. Study-wide results and limits: The authors later found TCR association rates varying by HLA locus, with DRB1 most and HLA-C fewest. Cytomegalovirus status was reportedly diagnosed by the classifier with high specificity and sensitivity.

As for this clone: Its antigen is not known.

The PCR used 60 Vbeta and 13 Jbeta primers. Using immunoSEQ multiplex PCR, the repertoire was profiled, and TCRdb retains in-frame clones only, with some absent. The data hold 120,000 or so clones, with roughly 62% observed a single time. V was trimmed by 4 bases and J by 6 bases, leaving 20 bases between them. Germline lookup yields CDR1 MDHEN and CDR2 SYDVKM. CDR3 length: 16 amino acids. The rearrangement links TRBV28 to TRBJ2-3; D is perhaps TRBD2 (5 bases). This TCR was recovered from a man in his thirties or forties in good health and CMV-seropositive. What was sequenced was PBMCs. As DNA, the CDR3 is TGTGCCAGCAGTTCCCTGGACTGGGCCGGGGAGGATACGCAGTATTTT. As protein: CASSSLDWAGEDTQYF.